The present entry profiles one TCR beta chain with its context. The specificity of this receptor is unknown. Base quality data are lacking; no much larger clone is found one base away. Thawed unstimulated PBMCs were stained for CD3, CD4 and CD8 and FACS-sorted into CD3+CD4+ and CD3+CD8+ populations. All 8 studied subjects were randomized to withdrawal of immunosuppression. The Qiagen DNeasy Blood and Tissue Kit was used to isolate genomic DNA. The entry originates in a study of T cell clones after liver transplantation (dated by TCRdb to between 2018 and 2021). For the study in its entirety: ITN030ST, the source of the samples, was a randomized trial that attempted immunosuppression withdrawal within 2 years of liver transplantation. Donor-reactive T cell clones were identified by TCRbeta sequencing following a pre-transplant mixed lymphocyte reaction and were subsequently tracked in post-transplant blood. As an antigen-independent comparator for the donor-reactive sequences, third party-reactive TCRbeta sequences from pre-transplant MLRs were identified as well. Three of the eight recipients were HCV-positive; the others were transplanted for non-autoimmune, non-viral indications. No induction therapy was given to the subjects, and standard immunosuppression was administered until randomization at 12-24 months post-transplant. To count as tolerant, a recipient had to stay completely off immunosuppression for at least one year without liver enzymes climbing beyond twice the upper limit of normal. Blood samples were collected pre-transplant, then pre-randomization ahead of withdrawal, and finally post-randomization once withdrawal had either been completed or failed. A cohort of 8 liver transplant recipients was studied, of whom 3 were classified as tolerant and 5 as non-tolerant. Beyond this particular receptor, the publication reports: A greater decline was seen for donor-reactive sequences than for third party-reactive sequences, suggesting partial antigen-specific deletion unrelated to withdrawal success. Without allograft tissue specimens, donor-reactive T cells may have migrated into the graft rather than being deleted. Low numbers of available donor cells limited the measurable donor-reactive repertoire in two subjects. Because of small, heterogeneous patient numbers and non-standardized post-transplant time points, the conclusions were only preliminary. Circulating donor-reactive CD4 TCRbeta sequences fell significantly post-transplant in 5 of 8 subjects, irrespective of tolerance or HCV status. After accounting for repertoire turnover, donor-reactive detection was significantly reduced in 7 of 8 subjects for CD4 and 8 of 8 for CD8.

Trimming takes 10 bases from V and 3 bases from J, and the germline ends sit 16 bases apart. The germline V gene provides CDR1 MNHEY and CDR2 SVGAGI. The CDR3 starts with the cysteine, ends with the phenylalanine, and has 13 residues. Of the read, only the CDR3 DNA is kept; its 39 bases are in frame from base 1. Frozen genomic DNA underwent high-throughput TCRbeta CDR3 sequencing by immunoSEQ, including PCR amplification, mapping, bias correction and internal controls. Turning to the authors' computational methods: Productive rearrangements were retained, and unique TCRbeta sequences were defined by the CDR3 nucleotide sequence together with the V and J gene. A sequence counted as donor-reactive only if the sequence showed at least 5-fold expansion in CFSE-low cells compared with unstimulated pre-transplant cells and had a frequency of at least 0.01%. Per-subject minimum frequency thresholds, based on the lowest-template unstimulated sample, ensured at least 90% detection power. Jensen-Shannon divergence between the top 1000 TCRbeta sequences after and before transplant was used to measure repertoire turnover. Changes in detection of donor-reactive sequences were assessed with two-sided Fisher's exact tests. Imported from immuneACCESS, the table was reduced by TCRdb to in-frame sequences with V and J called. These copies leave out some clones; in studies compared against another copy, an unresolved V gene accounts for under half, and the cause of the remainder is not known. V and J calls and clone size are those listed in that table; D and trimming were worked out from the DNA. Across this sample there are 51,000 or so clones, with around 85% seen only once. Over 13% of the sample goes to the ten largest clones.

In this chain, TRBV6-5 is recombined with TRBJ2-7, with the D gene too uncertain to name. The sequenced sample was CD8+ T cells from blood, obtained 12 months after liver transplant. The clonotype comes from a human patient who received a liver transplant. A transplant means some T cells may be of graft donor rather than patient origin. CDR3 reads: CATSEQAGYEQYF. The DNA sequence reads TGTGCCACCTCCGAGCAGGCCGGCTACGAGCAGTACTTC.